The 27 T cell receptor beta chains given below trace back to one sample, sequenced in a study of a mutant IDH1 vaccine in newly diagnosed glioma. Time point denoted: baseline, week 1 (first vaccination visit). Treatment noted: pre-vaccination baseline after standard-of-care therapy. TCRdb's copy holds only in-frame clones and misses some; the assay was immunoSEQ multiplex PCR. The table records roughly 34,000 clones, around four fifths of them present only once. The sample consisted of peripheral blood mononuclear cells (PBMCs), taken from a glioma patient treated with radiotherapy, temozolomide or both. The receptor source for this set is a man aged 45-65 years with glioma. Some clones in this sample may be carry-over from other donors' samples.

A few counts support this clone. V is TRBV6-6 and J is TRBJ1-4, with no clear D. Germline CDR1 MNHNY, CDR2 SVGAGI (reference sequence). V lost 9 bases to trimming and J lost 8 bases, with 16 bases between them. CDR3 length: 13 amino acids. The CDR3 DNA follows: TGTGCCAGTTCGACTGCGCCCGAAGAAAAACTGTTTTTT. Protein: CASSTAPEEKLFF.

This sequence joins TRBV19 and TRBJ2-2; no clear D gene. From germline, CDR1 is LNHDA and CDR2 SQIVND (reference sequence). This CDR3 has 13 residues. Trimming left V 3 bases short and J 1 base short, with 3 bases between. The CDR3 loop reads CASSMWNTGELFF. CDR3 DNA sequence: TGTGCCAGTAGTATGTGGAACACCGGGGAGCTGTTTTTT.

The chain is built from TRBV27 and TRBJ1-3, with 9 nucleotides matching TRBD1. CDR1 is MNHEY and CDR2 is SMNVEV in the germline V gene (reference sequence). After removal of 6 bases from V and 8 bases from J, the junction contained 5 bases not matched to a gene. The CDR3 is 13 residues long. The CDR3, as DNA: TGTGCCAGCAGGGGACAGGGAGTGGACACCATATATTTT. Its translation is CASRGQGVDTIYF.

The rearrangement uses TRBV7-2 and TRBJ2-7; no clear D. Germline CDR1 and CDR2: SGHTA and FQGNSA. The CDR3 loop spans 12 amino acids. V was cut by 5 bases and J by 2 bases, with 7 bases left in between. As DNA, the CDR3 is TGTGCCAGCAGCCCTGGGACCTACGAGCAGTACTTC. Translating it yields CASSPGTYEQYF.

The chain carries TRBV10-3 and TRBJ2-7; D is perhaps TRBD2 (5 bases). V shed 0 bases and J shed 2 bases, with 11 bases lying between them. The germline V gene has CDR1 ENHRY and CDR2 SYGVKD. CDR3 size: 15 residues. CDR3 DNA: TGTGCCATCAGTGAGTCGCAGCGGAGCACCTACGAGCAGTACTTC. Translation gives CAISESQRSTYEQYF.

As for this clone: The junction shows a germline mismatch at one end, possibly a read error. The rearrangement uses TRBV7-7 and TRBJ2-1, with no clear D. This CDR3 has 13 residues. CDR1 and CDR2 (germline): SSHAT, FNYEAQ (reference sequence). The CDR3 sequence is CASSLSRANEQFF. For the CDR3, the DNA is TGTGCTAGCAGCTTAAGTAGGGCCAATGAGCAGTTCTTC.

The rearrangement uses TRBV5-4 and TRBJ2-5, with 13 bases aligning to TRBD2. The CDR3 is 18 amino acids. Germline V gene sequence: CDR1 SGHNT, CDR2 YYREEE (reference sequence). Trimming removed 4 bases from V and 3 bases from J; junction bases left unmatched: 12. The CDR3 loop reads CASSGWGLAGRWEETQYF. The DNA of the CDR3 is TGTGCCAGCAGCGGGTGGGGACTAGCGGGGAGATGGGAAGAGACCCAGTACTTC.

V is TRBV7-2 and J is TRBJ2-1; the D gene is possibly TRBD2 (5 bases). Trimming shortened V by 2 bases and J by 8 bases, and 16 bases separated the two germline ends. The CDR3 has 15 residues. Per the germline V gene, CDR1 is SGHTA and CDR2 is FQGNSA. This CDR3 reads CASSLSAGRTDEQFF. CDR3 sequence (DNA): TGTGCCAGCAGCTTATCGGCGGGCCGGACCGATGAGCAGTTCTTC.

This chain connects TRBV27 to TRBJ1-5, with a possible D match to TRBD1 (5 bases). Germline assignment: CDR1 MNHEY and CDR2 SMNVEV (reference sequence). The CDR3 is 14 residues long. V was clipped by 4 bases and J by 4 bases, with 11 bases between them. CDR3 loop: CASSSAGWNQPQHF. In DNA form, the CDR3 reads TGTGCCAGCAGTTCGGCAGGGTGGAATCAGCCCCAGCATTTT.

CDR3 sequence (DNA): TGTGCCAGTAGTATGGGGGGGCACGAGCAGTACTTC. The encoded protein is CASSMGGHEQYF. The chain joins TRBV19 to TRBJ2-7; possibly TRBD2 for D (7 bases). V shed 3 bases and J shed 5 bases, with 8 bases lying between them. This CDR3 comprises 12 residues. The V gene's germline CDR1 is LNHDA and CDR2 SQIVND (reference sequence).

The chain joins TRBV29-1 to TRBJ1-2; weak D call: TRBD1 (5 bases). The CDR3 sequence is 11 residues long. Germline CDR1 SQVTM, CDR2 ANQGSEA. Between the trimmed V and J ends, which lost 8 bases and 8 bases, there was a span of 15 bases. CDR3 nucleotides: TGCAGCAGCCGGGACCCACGAGGCTACACCTTC. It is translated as CSSRDPRGYTF.

CDR3 residues: CASSQLDPRTDTQYF. CDR3 bases: TGCGCCAGCAGCCAACTAGACCCCCGCACAGATACGCAGTATTTT. This chain links TRBV5-1 with TRBJ2-3; maybe TRBD2 (5 bases). The CDR3 is 15 residues long. Germline V gives CDR1 SGHRS, CDR2 YFSETQ. The V gene lost 4 bases and the J gene lost 1 base, with 13 bases spanning the gap.

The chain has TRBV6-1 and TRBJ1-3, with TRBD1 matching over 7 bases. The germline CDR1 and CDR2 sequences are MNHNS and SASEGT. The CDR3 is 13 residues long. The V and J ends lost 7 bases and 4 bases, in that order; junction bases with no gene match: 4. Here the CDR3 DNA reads TGTGCCAGCAACACAGGGGAAGGAAACACCATATATTTT. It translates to CASNTGEGNTIYF.

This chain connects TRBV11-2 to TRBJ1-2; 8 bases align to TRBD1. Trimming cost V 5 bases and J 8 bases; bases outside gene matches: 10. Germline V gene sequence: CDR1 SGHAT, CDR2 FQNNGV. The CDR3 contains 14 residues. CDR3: CASSPDRGDGGYTF. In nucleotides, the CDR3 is TGTGCCAGCAGCCCTGACAGGGGAGACGGGGGCTACACCTTC.

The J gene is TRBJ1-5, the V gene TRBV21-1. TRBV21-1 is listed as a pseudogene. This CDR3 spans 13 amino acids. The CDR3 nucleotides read TGTGCGAAGGACCTTGTGGGGAAACCGCCCCAGCATTTT. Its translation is CAKDLVGKPPQHF.

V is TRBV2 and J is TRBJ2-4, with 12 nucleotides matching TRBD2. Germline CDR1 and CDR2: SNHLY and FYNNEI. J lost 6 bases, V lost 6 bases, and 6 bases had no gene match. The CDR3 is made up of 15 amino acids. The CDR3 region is CASRLAGGGGNIQYF. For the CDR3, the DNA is TGTGCCAGCAGGCTAGCGGGGGGGGGCGGAAACATTCAGTACTTC. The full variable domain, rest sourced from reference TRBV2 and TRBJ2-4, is EPEVTQTPSHQVTQMGQEVILRCVPISNHLYFYWYRQILGQKVEFLVSFYNNEISEKSEIFDDQFSVERPDGSNFTLKIRSTKLEDSAMYFCASRLAGGGGNIQYFGAGTRLSVL.

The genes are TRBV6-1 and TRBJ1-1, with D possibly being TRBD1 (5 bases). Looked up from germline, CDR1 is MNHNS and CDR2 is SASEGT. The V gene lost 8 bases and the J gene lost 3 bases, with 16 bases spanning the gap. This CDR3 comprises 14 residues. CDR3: CASGGWERYTEAFF. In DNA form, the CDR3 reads TGTGCCAGCGGGGGGTGGGAGAGGTACACTGAAGCTTTCTTT.

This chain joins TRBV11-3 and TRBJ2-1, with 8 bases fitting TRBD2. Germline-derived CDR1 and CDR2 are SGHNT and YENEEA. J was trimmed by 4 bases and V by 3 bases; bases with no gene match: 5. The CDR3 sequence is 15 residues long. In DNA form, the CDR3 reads TGTGCCAGCAGCTTTGGGCTAGCGGGTTACAATGAGCAGTTCTTC. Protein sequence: CASSFGLAGYNEQFF.

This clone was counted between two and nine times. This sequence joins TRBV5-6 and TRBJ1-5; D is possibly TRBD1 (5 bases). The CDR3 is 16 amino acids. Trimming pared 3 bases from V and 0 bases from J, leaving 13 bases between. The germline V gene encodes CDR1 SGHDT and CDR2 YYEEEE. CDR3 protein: CASSSARTSSNQPQHF. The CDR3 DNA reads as TGTGCCAGCAGCTCCGCCCGGACATCTAGCAATCAGCCCCAGCATTTT.

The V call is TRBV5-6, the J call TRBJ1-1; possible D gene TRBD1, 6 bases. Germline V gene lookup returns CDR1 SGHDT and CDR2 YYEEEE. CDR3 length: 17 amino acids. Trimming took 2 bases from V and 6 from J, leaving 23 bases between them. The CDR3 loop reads CASSLRGHDMIVSEAFF. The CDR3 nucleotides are TGTGCCAGCAGCTTACGGGGACACGATATGATAGTGTCTGAAGCTTTCTTT.

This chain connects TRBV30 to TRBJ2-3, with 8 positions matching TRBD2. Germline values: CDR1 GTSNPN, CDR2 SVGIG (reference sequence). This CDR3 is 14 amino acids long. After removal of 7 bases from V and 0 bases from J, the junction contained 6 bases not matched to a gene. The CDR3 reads CASRGGLSTDTQYF. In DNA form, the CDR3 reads TGTGCCTCACGGGGGGGCCTCAGCACAGATACGCAGTATTTT. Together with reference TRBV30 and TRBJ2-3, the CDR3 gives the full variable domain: SQTIHQWPATLVQPVGSPLSLECTVEGTSNPNLYWYRQAAGRGLQLLFYSVGIGQISSEVPQNLSASRPQDRQFILSSKKLLLSDSGFYLCASRGGLSTDTQYFGPGTRLTVL.

CDR3 nucleotide sequence: TGTGCCAGCAGCGCGACAGGGGGTGTACTTGAAAAACTGTTTTTT. It is translated as CASSATGGVLEKLFF. The V gene is TRBV5-6, the J gene TRBJ1-4; 9 positions agree with TRBD1. Germline trimming cut 4 bases from V and 7 bases from J; bases unmatched to any gene: 8. This CDR3 is built from 15 residues. Germline lookup yields CDR1 SGHDT and CDR2 YYEEEE.

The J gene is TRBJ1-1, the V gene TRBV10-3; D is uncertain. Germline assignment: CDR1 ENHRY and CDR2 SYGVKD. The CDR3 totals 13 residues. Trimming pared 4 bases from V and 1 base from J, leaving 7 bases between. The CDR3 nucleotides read TGTGCCATCAGTGGGGAATGGAACACTGAAGCTTTCTTT. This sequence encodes CAISGEWNTEAFF.

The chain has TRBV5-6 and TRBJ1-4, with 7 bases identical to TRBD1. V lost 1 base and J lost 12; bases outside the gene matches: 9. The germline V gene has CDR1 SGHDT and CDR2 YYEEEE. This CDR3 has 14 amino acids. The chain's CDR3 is CASSLRGQGEELFF. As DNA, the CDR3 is TGTGCCAGCAGCTTGAGGGGGCAGGGGGAGGAACTGTTTTTT.

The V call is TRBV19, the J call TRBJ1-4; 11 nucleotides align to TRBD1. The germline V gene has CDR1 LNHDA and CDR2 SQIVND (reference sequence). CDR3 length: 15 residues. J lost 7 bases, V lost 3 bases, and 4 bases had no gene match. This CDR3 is CASSIGTGGSEKLFF. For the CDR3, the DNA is TGTGCCAGTAGTATTGGGACAGGGGGGAGTGAAAAACTGTTTTTT.

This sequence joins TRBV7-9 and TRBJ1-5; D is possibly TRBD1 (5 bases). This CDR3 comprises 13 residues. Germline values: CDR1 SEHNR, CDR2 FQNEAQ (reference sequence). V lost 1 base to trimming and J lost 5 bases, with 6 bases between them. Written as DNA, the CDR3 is TGTGCCAGCAGCTTAGAACAGGATCAGCCCCAGCATTTT. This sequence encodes CASSLEQDQPQHF. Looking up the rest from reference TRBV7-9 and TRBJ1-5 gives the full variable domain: DTGVSQNPRHKITKRGQNVTFRCDPISEHNRLYWYRQTLGQGPEFLTYFQNEAQLEKSRLLSDRFSAERPKGSFSTLEIQRTEQGDSAMYLCASSLEQDQPQHFGDGTRLSIL.

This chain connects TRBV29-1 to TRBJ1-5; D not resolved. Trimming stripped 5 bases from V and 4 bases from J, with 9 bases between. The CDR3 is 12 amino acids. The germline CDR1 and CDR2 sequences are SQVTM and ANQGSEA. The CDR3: CSVRSANQPQHF. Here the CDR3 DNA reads TGCAGCGTTCGGTCAGCAAATCAGCCCCAGCATTTT.